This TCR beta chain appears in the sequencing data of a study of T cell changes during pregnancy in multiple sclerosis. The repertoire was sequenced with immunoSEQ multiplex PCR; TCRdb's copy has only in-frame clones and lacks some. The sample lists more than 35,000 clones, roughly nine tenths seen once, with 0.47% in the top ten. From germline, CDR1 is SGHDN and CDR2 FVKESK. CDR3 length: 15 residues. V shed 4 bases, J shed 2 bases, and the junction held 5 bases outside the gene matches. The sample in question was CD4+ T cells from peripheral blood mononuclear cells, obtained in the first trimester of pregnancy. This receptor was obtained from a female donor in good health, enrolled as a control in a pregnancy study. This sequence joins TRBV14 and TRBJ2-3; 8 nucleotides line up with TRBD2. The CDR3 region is CASSPQLADTDTQYF. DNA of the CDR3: TGTGCCAGCAGCCCCCAACTAGCGGACACAGATACGCAGTATTTT.